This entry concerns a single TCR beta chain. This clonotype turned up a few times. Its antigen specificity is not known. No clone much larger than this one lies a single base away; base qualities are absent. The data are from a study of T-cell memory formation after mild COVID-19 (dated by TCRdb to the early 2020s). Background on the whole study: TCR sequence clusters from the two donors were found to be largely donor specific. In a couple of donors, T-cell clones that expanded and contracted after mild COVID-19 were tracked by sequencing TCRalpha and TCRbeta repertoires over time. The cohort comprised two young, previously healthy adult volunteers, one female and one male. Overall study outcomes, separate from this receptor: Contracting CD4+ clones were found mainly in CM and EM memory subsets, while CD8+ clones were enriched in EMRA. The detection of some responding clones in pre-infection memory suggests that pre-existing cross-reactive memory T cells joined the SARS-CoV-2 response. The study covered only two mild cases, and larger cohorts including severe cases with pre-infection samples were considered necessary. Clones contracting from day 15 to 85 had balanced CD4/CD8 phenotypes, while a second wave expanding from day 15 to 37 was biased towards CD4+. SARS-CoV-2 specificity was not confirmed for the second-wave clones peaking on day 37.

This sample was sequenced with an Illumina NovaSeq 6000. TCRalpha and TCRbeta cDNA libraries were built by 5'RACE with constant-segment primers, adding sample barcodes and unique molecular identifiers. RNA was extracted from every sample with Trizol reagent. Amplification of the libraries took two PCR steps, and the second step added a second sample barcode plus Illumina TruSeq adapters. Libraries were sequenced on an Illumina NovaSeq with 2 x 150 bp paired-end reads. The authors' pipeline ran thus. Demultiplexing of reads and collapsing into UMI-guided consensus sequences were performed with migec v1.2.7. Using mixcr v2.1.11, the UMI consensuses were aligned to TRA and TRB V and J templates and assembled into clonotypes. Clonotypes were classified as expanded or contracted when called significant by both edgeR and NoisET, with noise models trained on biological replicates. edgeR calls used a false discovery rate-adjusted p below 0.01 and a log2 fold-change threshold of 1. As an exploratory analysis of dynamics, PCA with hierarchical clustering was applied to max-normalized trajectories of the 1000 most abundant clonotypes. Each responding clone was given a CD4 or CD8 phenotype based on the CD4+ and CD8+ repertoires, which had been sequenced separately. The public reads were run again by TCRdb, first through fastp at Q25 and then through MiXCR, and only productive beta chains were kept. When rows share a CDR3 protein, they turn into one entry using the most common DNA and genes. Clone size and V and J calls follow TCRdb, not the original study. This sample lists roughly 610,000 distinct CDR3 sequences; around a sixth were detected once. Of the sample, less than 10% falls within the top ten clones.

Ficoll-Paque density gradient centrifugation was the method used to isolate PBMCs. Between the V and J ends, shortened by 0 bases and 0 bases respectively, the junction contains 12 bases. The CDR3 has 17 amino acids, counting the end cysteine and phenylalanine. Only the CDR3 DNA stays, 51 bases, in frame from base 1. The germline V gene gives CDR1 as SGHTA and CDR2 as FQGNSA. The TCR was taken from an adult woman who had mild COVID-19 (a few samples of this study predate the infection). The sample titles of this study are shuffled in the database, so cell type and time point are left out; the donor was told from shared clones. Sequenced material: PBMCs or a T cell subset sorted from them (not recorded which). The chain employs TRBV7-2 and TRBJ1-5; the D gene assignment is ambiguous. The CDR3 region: CASSLAISGDSNQPQHF. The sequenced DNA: TGTGCCAGCAGCTTAGCGATTTCGGGAGATAGCAATCAGCCCCAGCATTTT.